The present T cell receptor (beta chain) was sequenced within a study of blood T cell repertoires in COVID-19. CDR1 SGHNT and CDR2 YENEEA come from the germline V gene. This CDR3 spans 15 amino acids. Trimming stripped 5 bases from V and 6 bases from J, with 16 bases between. In the original workflow: Amplification from reference gene primers served as the basis for estimated nucleated cell counts. Only in-frame clones appear in the TCRdb table, and some are missing; sequencing was by immunoSEQ multiplex PCR. The DNA was the basis for D and trimming; V, J and clone size are from that table. Of 340,000 or so clones listed, just over 85% are singletons.

What was sequenced was PBMCs or T cells enriched from blood (not recorded which). The TCR sequence derives from a woman between 35 and 50 years old with acute COVID-19. The gene calls are TRBV11-3 and TRBJ2-2; D is possibly TRBD1 (8 bases). DNA of the CDR3: TGTGCCAGCAGCCCACCCACAGGGGGGGCCGGGGAGCTGTTTTTT. Residues: CASSPPTGGAGELFF.